The 20 T cell receptor beta chains in this list originate from one sample, sequenced in a study of blood T cell repertoires in COVID-19. The assay was immunoSEQ multiplex PCR, and TCRdb's table has in-frame clones only and misses some. The table shows hundreds of thousands of clones, with around 89% occurring only once. The sample was PBMCs or T cells enriched from blood (not recorded which). The receptors shown here come from a woman aged 18-29 years with acute COVID-19.

The J gene is TRBJ2-1, the V gene TRBV24-1, with a possible D match to TRBD2 (5 bases). This CDR3 spans 15 amino acids. The V gene's germline CDR1 is KGHDR and CDR2 SFDVKD. Between the trimmed V and J ends, which lost 5 bases and 0 bases, there was a span of 10 bases. The CDR3 sequence is CATSGTVNSYNEQFF. CDR3 DNA sequence: TGTGCCACCAGTGGGACTGTTAACTCCTACAATGAGCAGTTCTTC.

This chain connects TRBV6-2 or TRBV6-3 to TRBJ1-1; D ambiguous. The germline gives CDR1 MNHEY, CDR2 SVGEGT. The germline V and J ends were trimmed by 4 bases and 1 base, with 7 bases remaining between them. The CDR3 totals 13 residues. The CDR3 here is CASSLTGNTEAFF. As DNA, the CDR3 is TGTGCCAGCAGTTTGACTGGGAACACTGAAGCTTTCTTT.

This chain uses TRBV6-2 or TRBV6-3 with TRBJ2-4, with a tentative D call TRBD1 (7 bases). Between the trimmed V and J ends, which lost 4 bases and 7 bases, there was a span of 8 bases. The CDR3 has 12 amino acids. Germline V gene lookup returns CDR1 MNHEY and CDR2 SVGEGT. CDR3 nucleotide sequence: TGTGCCAGCAGTTCAGGGGGGAACATTCAGTACTTC. Amino acid sequence: CASSSGGNIQYF.

The genes are TRBV28 and TRBJ2-7; D call uncertain. V lost 1 base and J 0 bases, leaving 4 bases between the germline ends. Germline CDR1 is MDHEN and CDR2 is SYDVKM. The CDR3 is 13 amino acids. In DNA form, the CDR3 reads TGTGCCAGCAGTTTATCCCACTCCTACGAGCAGTACTTC. Its translation is CASSLSHSYEQYF. Supplemented by reference TRBV28 and TRBJ2-7, the full variable domain reads DVKVTQSSRYLVKRTGEKVFLECVQDMDHENMFWYRQDPGLGLRLIYFSYDVKMKEKGDIPEGYSVSREKKERFSLILESASTNQTSMYLCASSLSHSYEQYFGPGTRLTVT.

The chain combines TRBV7-3 with TRBJ2-5; TRBD2 aligns across 11 bases. There are 16 residues in the CDR3. From germline, CDR1 is SGHTA and CDR2 FQGTGA. V shed 3 bases, J shed 1 base, and the junction held 4 bases outside the gene matches. The CDR3 sequence is CASSFGTSGVQETQYF. The CDR3 nucleotides read TGTGCCAGCAGCTTCGGGACTAGCGGAGTCCAAGAGACCCAGTACTTC.

This chain joins TRBV6-2 or TRBV6-3 and TRBJ2-3; D is undetermined. The V end was cut by 6 bases, the J end by 1 base, with 11 bases between. CDR3 length: 14 amino acids. Germline CDR1 and CDR2: MNHEY and SVGEGT. CDR3 residues: CASSKTWGTDTQYF. The DNA for the CDR3 is TGTGCCAGCAGCAAGACATGGGGCACAGATACGCAGTATTTT.

In the case of this clone: Germline and junction disagree at one end, which may indicate a read error. This chain connects TRBV28 to TRBJ1-5, with a tentative D call TRBD1 (5 bases). This CDR3 is 14 amino acids long. The V gene's germline CDR1 is MDHEN and CDR2 SYDVKM. The CDR3 coding sequence is TGTGCCAGCAGTTTCCCGCAGGGCAACCAGCCCCAGCATTTT. This encodes CASSFPQGNQPQHF.

The rearrangement joins TRBV28 to TRBJ1-1; D is unresolved. Germline V lookup: CDR1 MDHEN, CDR2 SYDVKM. V gave up 3 bases and J gave up 5 bases, with 13 bases separating them. This CDR3 comprises 14 residues. DNA of the CDR3: TGTGCCAGCAGTTTGGCAGCGGGATTAACTGAAGCTTTCTTT. Protein product: CASSLAAGLTEAFF. Based on the CDR3 plus reference TRBV28 and TRBJ1-1, the full variable domain is DVKVTQSSRYLVKRTGEKVFLECVQDMDHENMFWYRQDPGLGLRLIYFSYDVKMKEKGDIPEGYSVSREKKERFSLILESASTNQTSMYLCASSLAAGLTEAFFGQGTRLTVV.

This chain links TRBV5-4 with TRBJ1-2; weak D call: TRBD1 (5 bases). There are 17 residues in the CDR3. The V and J ends lost 4 bases and 4 bases respectively, with 23 bases between them. Germline V lookup: CDR1 SGHNT, CDR2 YYREEE (reference sequence). The CDR3 nucleotides read TGTGCCAGCAGCCCGGGGGGGGGAAACAGGTGGCCCTATGGCTACACCTTC. Translation gives CASSPGGGNRWPYGYTF.

The rearrangement joins TRBV18 to TRBJ1-6; 9 nucleotides line up with TRBD1. Germline V gene sequence: CDR1 KGHSH, CDR2 LQKENI. With V trimmed by 8 bases and J by 5 bases, 7 bases remained unmatched. This CDR3 is built from 15 residues. CDR3 in amino acids: CASAFRDRDNSPLHF. CDR3 bases: TGTGCCAGCGCATTCCGGGACAGGGATAATTCACCCCTCCACTTT.

This clone was seen a few times. The chain links TRBV28 to TRBJ1-6; D unresolved. CDR3 size: 13 residues. The germline V gene has CDR1 MDHEN and CDR2 SYDVKM. Trimming pared 4 bases from V and 7 bases from J, leaving 8 bases between. CDR3 region: CASSSRYNSPLHF. The CDR3 nucleotides are TGTGCCAGCAGTTCCCGGTACAATTCACCCCTCCACTTT.

The chain couples TRBV9 to TRBJ2-7; TRBD2 agrees at 13 bases. Losses at the gene ends were 2 bases for V and 7 bases for J; bases not matched to a gene: 6. CDR1 and CDR2 (germline): SGDLS, YYNGEE. There are 15 residues in the CDR3. The CDR3: CASSVGLAGVGEQYF. The CDR3 nucleotides are TGTGCCAGCAGCGTCGGACTAGCGGGAGTGGGTGAGCAGTACTTC.

The chain joins TRBV27 to TRBJ2-7; D remains ambiguous. CDR3 length: 16 amino acids. From germline, CDR1 is MNHEY and CDR2 SMNVEV (reference sequence). V lost 0 bases, J lost 2 bases, and 14 bases lay in between. The CDR3 nucleotides read TGTGCCAGCAGTTTATCCTGGGCCGCGATACCCTACGAGCAGTACTTC. This translates into CASSLSWAAIPYEQYF.

V and J are TRBV28 and TRBJ2-1; maybe TRBD2 (5 bases). Germline CDR1 is MDHEN and CDR2 is SYDVKM. The CDR3 spans 17 residues. V gave up 1 base and J gave up 0 bases, with 13 bases separating them. The CDR3: CASSLSYAGLSYNEQFF. The CDR3 DNA reads TGTGCCAGCAGTTTATCGTACGCGGGTCTCTCCTACAATGAGCAGTTCTTC.

This chain joins TRBV4-1 and TRBJ2-2; the D is unclear. Between the trimmed V and J ends, which lost 0 bases and 2 bases, there was a span of 16 bases. The CDR3 spans 18 residues. The germline V gene encodes CDR1 MGHRA and CDR2 YSYEKL. The CDR3 reads CASSQDGSPYPNTGELFF. The CDR3 coding sequence is TGCGCCAGCAGCCAAGATGGTTCCCCCTACCCAAACACCGGGGAGCTGTTTTTT.

This chain joins TRBV7-8 and TRBJ1-3; D is unresolved. The CDR3 spans 16 residues. Between the trimmed V and J ends, which lost 3 bases and 0 bases, there was a span of 12 bases. Germline assignment: CDR1 SGHVS and CDR2 FQNEAQ. CDR3 region: CASSFTRVPSGNTIYF. CDR3 coding DNA: TGTGCCAGCAGCTTCACCCGCGTCCCCTCTGGAAACACCATATATTTT. The entire variable domain, with the rest obtained from reference TRBV7-8 and TRBJ1-3, is as follows: GAGVSQSPRYKVAKRGQDVALRCDPISGHVSLFWYQQALGQGPEFLTYFQNEAQLDKSGLPSDRFFAERPEGSVSTLKIQRTQQEDSAVYLCASSFTRVPSGNTIYFGEGSWLTVV.

The chain employs TRBV6-5 and TRBJ2-1, with 7 bases identical to TRBD1. The germline CDR1 and CDR2 sequences are MNHEY and SVGAGI. The CDR3 extends over 12 amino acids. Germline trimming cut 5 bases from V and 15 bases from J; bases unmatched to any gene: 10. The DNA of the CDR3 is TGTGCCAGCAGTCCCGGACAGGCGATTATGTTCTTC. Its translation: CASSPGQAIMFF.

This rearrangement joins TRBV7-3 to TRBJ1-1; D gene uncertain. The CDR3 is 12 amino acids. V gave up 5 bases and J gave up 4 bases, with 8 bases separating them. CDR1 and CDR2 from the germline V gene are SGHTA and FQGTGA. CDR3 nucleotide sequence: TGTGCCAGCAGCCCGGGTTCCACTGAAGCTTTCTTT. Protein: CASSPGSTEAFF.

The rearrangement uses TRBV11-2 and TRBJ1-6; D remains unclear. The CDR3 is 13 residues long. Trimming shortened V by 0 bases and J by 10 bases, and 7 bases separated the two germline ends. CDR1 is SGHAT and CDR2 is FQNNGV in the germline V gene. CDR3 protein: CASSLDRGSPLHF. The CDR3 coding sequence is TGTGCCAGCAGCTTAGATAGAGGATCACCCCTCCACTTT. Variable domain in full (rest from reference TRBV11-2 and TRBJ1-6): EAGVAQSPRYKIIEKRQSVAFWCNPISGHATLYWYQQILGQGPKLLIQFQNNGVVDDSQLPKDRFSAERLKGVDSTLKIQPAKLEDSAVYLCASSLDRGSPLHFGNGTRLTVT.

A single count supports this clone. One end of the junction fails to match germline, which may point to a read error. V usage is TRBV5-6 and J usage is TRBJ1-5; perhaps TRBD1 as D (5 bases). The CDR3 loop spans 15 amino acids. Germline V lookup: CDR1 SGHDT, CDR2 YYEEEE. The CDR3 region is CASSLVGASNQPQHF. The CDR3 region has the DNA TGTGCCAGCAGCTTGGTAGGGGCGAGCAATCAGCCTCAGCATTTT.